The 30 T cell receptor beta chains below come from one sample, sequenced in a study of regulatory T cells in long-lasting Graves disease. Arm-PCR with iRepertoire HTBI primers amplified the CDR3 regions for these TCR beta libraries. One entry per CDR3 protein results from TCRdb running MiXCR on the multiplex PCR reads. The table lists 350,000 to 500,000 distinct CDR3 sequences, about 14% of them singletons. Time point given: newly diagnosed GD, antithyroid drugs for less than 3 months. Researchers made the TCR library from RNA that was extracted from PBMCs. A further study also used this sample, focusing on T cells in Graves' hyperthyroidism and ophthalmopathy.

The sequences come from peripheral blood mononuclear cells (PBMCs), collected at new diagnosis, from a patient treated with antithyroid drugs. These receptor sequences come from a woman aged 45-65 years with Graves disease.

This clonotype was counted between two and nine times. The chain has TRBV20-1 and TRBJ1-3; D uncertain. CDR1 DFQATT and CDR2 SNEGSKA come from the germline V gene (reference sequence). The germline V and J ends were trimmed by 5 bases and 3 bases, with 8 bases remaining between them. This CDR3 has 12 residues. CDR3 amino acids: CSAVLNGNTIYF. The CDR3 region has the DNA TGCAGTGCTGTCCTGAATGGAAACACCATATATTTT.

A word on this clonotype: Because the CDR3's place on the DNA is in doubt, the DNA is left out and the CDR3 is given as listed by TCRdb. V and J are TRBV20-1 and TRBJ2-7; the table's D call of TRBD2 was not tested on the DNA. The CDR3 sequence runs 11 residues, both termini included. Germline values: CDR1 DFQATT, CDR2 SNEGSKA (reference sequence). The CDR3 sequence is CSATVGGGAGF.

The chain links TRBV3-1 to TRBJ2-3; 11 positions match TRBD2. The CDR3 is 16 amino acids. J was trimmed by 2 bases and V by 3 bases; bases with no gene match: 4. Germline V CDR1 and CDR2: LGHDT, YNNKEL (reference sequence). The CDR3 region has the DNA TGTGCCAGCAGCCATACTAGCGGGAGCCTCACAGATACGCAGTATTTT. This codes for CASSHTSGSLTDTQYF.

The CDR3 reads CSVEVGGDKQYF. Here the CDR3 DNA reads TGCAGCGTTGAAGTGGGAGGGGACAAGCAGTACTTC. The chain couples TRBV29-1 to TRBJ2-7; tentative D call: TRBD2 (7 bases). The V and J ends lost 1 base and 8 bases respectively, with 12 bases between them. This CDR3 is built from 12 residues. Germline V gives CDR1 SQVTM, CDR2 ANQGSEA.

This clonotype has ten or more counts. The V gene is TRBV6-1, the J gene TRBJ2-7, with 10 bases fitting TRBD1. The germline gives CDR1 MNHNS, CDR2 SASEGT. Germline trimming cut 2 bases from V and 5 bases from J; bases unmatched to any gene: 6. The CDR3 extends over 15 amino acids. The CDR3: CASSESGTGVNEQYF. Here the CDR3 DNA reads TGTGCCAGCAGTGAATCCGGGACAGGGGTGAACGAGCAGTACTTC.

Ten or more counts support this clonotype. The genes are TRBV19 and TRBJ1-5; TRBD1 is a possible D gene (6 bases). Trimming removed 6 bases at V and 6 bases at J, with 12 bases between. The CDR3 extends over 13 amino acids. CDR1 is LNHDA and CDR2 is SQIVND in the germline V gene (reference sequence). The CDR3 bases are TGTGCCAGTAGCCCAGGGGCCCGTCAGCCCCAGCATTTT. This gives the protein CASSPGARQPQHF.

This clonotype was recorded at least ten times. V is TRBV27 and J is TRBJ2-5; D gene uncertain. The CDR3 has 15 amino acids. The ends were cut back, 4 bases at V and 5 bases at J, with 17 bases in the middle. CDR1 and CDR2 (germline): MNHEY, SMNVEV (reference sequence). The CDR3 spells CASSSVVERWETQYF. DNA for the CDR3: TGTGCCAGCAGTTCGGTTGTCGAAAGGTGGGAGACCCAGTACTTC.

This clonotype was observed a handful of times. The V and J genes are TRBV6-1 and TRBJ1-1, with D unresolved. Germline lookup yields CDR1 MNHNS and CDR2 SASEGT. The CDR3 has 15 residues. With 6 bases removed from V and 1 base from J, the gap between germline ends came to 15 bases. The CDR3 region is CASRLQDAWNTEAFF. The CDR3 region has the DNA TGTGCCAGCAGACTCCAGGACGCATGGAACACTGAAGCTTTCTTT.

This clonotype came up many times. The chain employs TRBV5-1 and TRBJ2-3; TRBD1 is a possible D gene (7 bases). CDR1 and CDR2 (germline): SGHRS, YFSETQ. The CDR3 extends over 16 amino acids. V was clipped by 1 base and J by 5 bases, with 17 bases between them. The CDR3 protein is CASSLRGRGVIDTQYF. The CDR3 DNA sequence: TGCGCCAGCAGCTTGAGAGGCAGGGGGGTCATAGATACGCAGTATTTT.

This clonotype was seen at least ten times. The chain uses TRBV28 and TRBJ2-1, with TRBD2 identical over 13 bases. V trimming: 5 bases; J trimming: 9 bases; junction bases outside the gene matches: 7. The CDR3 is made up of 15 amino acids. The germline V gene encodes CDR1 MDHEN and CDR2 SYDVKM. The CDR3 protein is CASSVLAGGLGEQFF. The CDR3 DNA sequence: TGTGCCAGCAGTGTACTAGCGGGAGGGCTTGGTGAGCAGTTCTTC.

Only a few counts were recorded for this clonotype. This chain uses TRBV5-1 with TRBJ2-5; possible D gene TRBD2, 6 bases. V lost 0 bases, J lost 4 bases, and 10 bases lay in between. This CDR3 is 14 amino acids long. In germline, CDR1 is SGHRS, CDR2 YFSETQ. CDR3: CASSLGLGRETQYF. CDR3 DNA sequence: TGCGCCAGCAGCTTGGGACTAGGACGAGAGACCCAGTACTTC.

This clonotype was counted between two and nine times. V gene TRBV2 combines with J gene TRBJ1-5, with no clear D. V gave up 4 bases and J gave up 7 bases, with 14 bases separating them. This CDR3 is 14 amino acids long. Per the germline V gene, CDR1 is SNHLY and CDR2 is FYNNEI. This CDR3 reads CASSGMPRSQPQHF. Here the CDR3 DNA reads TGTGCCAGCAGTGGCATGCCTAGGTCCCAGCCCCAGCATTTT.

Concerning this clonotype itself: The junction does not match germline at one end; this may be a read error. The rearrangement joins TRBV28 to TRBJ2-7; D call uncertain. CDR1 is MDHEN, CDR2 SYDVKM, per germline. The CDR3 consists of 13 residues. The CDR3 nucleotides read TGTGCCAGCAGTTTAAGTCTGTCCTACGAGCGGTACTTC. This codes for CASSLSLSYERYF.

The table lists this clonotype with a few counts. V and J are TRBV28 and TRBJ1-4; D might be TRBD1 (5 bases). Germline CDR1 is MDHEN and CDR2 is SYDVKM. V was pared by 7 bases and J by 7 bases, with 16 bases between. CDR3 length: 14 residues. CDR3 region: CASTQRGPSEKLFF. Here the CDR3 DNA reads TGTGCCAGCACCCAAAGGGGACCCAGTGAAAAACTGTTTTTT.

This clonotype has ten or more counts. The chain has TRBV27 and TRBJ2-7, with TRBD2 matching over 12 bases. The V gene's germline CDR1 is MNHEY and CDR2 SMNVEV (reference sequence). Trimming removed 6 bases from V and 7 bases from J; junction bases left unmatched: 7. There are 14 residues in the CDR3. CDR3 in amino acids: CASSPSGRAREQYF. The CDR3 coding sequence is TGTGCCAGCAGCCCTAGCGGGAGGGCGAGGGAGCAGTACTTC.

The chain joins TRBV7-6 to TRBJ1-1; 10 bases are shared with TRBD1. The V segment lost 5 bases and the J segment 0 bases; nucleotides outside the gene matches: 21. Germline V lookup: CDR1 SGHVS, CDR2 FNYEAQ. This CDR3 region has 21 residues. The CDR3 DNA is TGTGCCAGCAGCCCCCTGGCTGGGCTCAGGGACAGGGGAAACATGAACACTGAAGCTTTCTTT. The encoded protein is CASSPLAGLRDRGNMNTEAFF.

The J gene is TRBJ2-1, the V gene TRBV7-9, with 7 bases matching TRBD2. Germline trimming cut 2 bases from V and 3 bases from J; bases unmatched to any gene: 1. This CDR3 spans 14 amino acids. Germline CDR1 and CDR2: SEHNR and FQNEAQ (reference sequence). DNA for the CDR3: TGTGCCAGCAGCTTAAGCGGGGACTACAATGAGCAGTTCTTC. This codes for CASSLSGDYNEQFF.

V is TRBV20-1 and J is TRBJ2-7; 7 bases align to TRBD1. With V trimmed by 6 bases and J by 5 bases, 10 bases remained unmatched. The CDR3 runs to 13 residues. In germline, CDR1 is DFQATT, CDR2 SNEGSKA (reference sequence). As DNA, the CDR3 is TGCAGTGCACAGACAGGGAGCGAGGACGAGCAGTACTTC. It yields the protein CSAQTGSEDEQYF.

Many counts were recorded for this clonotype. The V and J genes are TRBV11-2 and TRBJ2-7; perhaps D is TRBD1 or TRBD2 (5 bases each). This CDR3 comprises 15 residues. V was shortened by 1 base and J by 12 bases, with 22 bases between the two germline ends. From germline, CDR1 is SGHAT and CDR2 FQNNGV. The CDR3 is CASSLGRGAFLRPYF. CDR3 nucleotides: TGTGCCAGCAGCTTAGGCAGAGGGGCATTTCTACGACCGTACTTC. Based on the CDR3 plus reference TRBV11-2 and TRBJ2-7, the full variable domain is EAGVAQSPRYKIIEKRQSVAFWCNPISGHATLYWYQQILGQGPKLLIQFQNNGVVDDSQLPKDRFSAERLKGVDSTLKIQPAKLEDSAVYLCASSLGRGAFLRPYFGPGTRLTVT.

This clonotype showed up just a few times. V is TRBV5-1 and J is TRBJ2-2, with 7 bases that match TRBD1. Trimming took 1 base from V and 7 from J; bases not matched to a gene: 7. CDR3 length: 15 amino acids. The germline CDR1 and CDR2 sequences are SGHRS and YFSETQ. The CDR3 nucleotides read TGCGCCAGCAGCTTGAGTAGGGGGCGAAACGGGGAGCTGTTTTTT. Its protein is CASSLSRGRNGELFF. Together with reference TRBV5-1 and TRBJ2-2, the CDR3 gives the full variable domain: KAGVTQTPRYLIKTRGQQVTLSCSPISGHRSVSWYQQTPGQGLQFLFEYFSETQRNKGNFPGRFSGRQFSNSRSEMNVSTLELGDSALYLCASSLSRGRNGELFFGEGSRLTVL.

This clonotype has a count of ten or more. The chain has TRBV6-2 or TRBV6-3 and TRBJ1-4, with D maybe TRBD1 (6 bases). CDR3 length: 12 residues. Germline CDR1 reads MNHEY; CDR2 reads SVGEGT. The ends were cut back, 6 bases at V and 11 bases at J, with 13 bases in the middle. The CDR3 loop is CASSWTAEKLFF. The DNA for the CDR3 is TGTGCCAGCAGCTGGACAGCTGAGAAACTGTTTTTT.

The chain has TRBV14 and TRBJ2-4; TRBD1 matches at 8 bases. V lost 2 bases, J lost 0 bases, and 6 bases stayed unmatched. The CDR3 spans 17 residues. CDR1 SGHDN and CDR2 FVKESK come from the germline V gene. In DNA, the CDR3 is TGTGCCAGCAGCCAACTTGGACAGGGTCTAGCCAAAAACATTCAGTACTTC. This codes for CASSQLGQGLAKNIQYF.

This clonotype appeared many times. The chain links TRBV12-3 or TRBV12-4 to TRBJ2-3; 8 bases are shared with TRBD1. V was pared by 7 bases and J by 4 bases, with 7 bases of the junction left unmatched. This CDR3 is 14 amino acids long. The CDR3 protein is CASIWTGSPDTQYF. In DNA form, the CDR3 reads TGTGCCAGCATCTGGACAGGGAGCCCAGATACGCAGTATTTT.

The chain employs TRBV29-1 and TRBJ1-2; 8 bases fit TRBD1. The V segment lost 4 bases and the J segment 4 bases; nucleotides outside the gene matches: 8. The V gene's germline CDR1 is SQVTM and CDR2 ANQGSEA. The CDR3 loop spans 14 amino acids. The CDR3 DNA is TGCAGCGTTGCCTTACAGGGGGGACCCTATGGCTACACCTTC. This codes for CSVALQGGPYGYTF. Variable domain in full (rest from reference TRBV29-1 and TRBJ1-2): SAVISQKPSRDICQRGTSLTIQCQVDSQVTMMFWYRQQPGQSLTLIATANQGSEATYESGFVIDKFPISRPNLTFSTLTVSNMSPEDSSIYLCSVALQGGPYGYTFGSGTRLTVV.

This clonotype occurred many times. The rearrangement uses TRBV7-9 and TRBJ2-7; TRBD2 aligns across 9 bases. This CDR3 has 16 amino acids. In germline, CDR1 is SEHNR, CDR2 FQNEAQ (reference sequence). Trimming removed 4 bases from V and 1 base from J; junction bases left unmatched: 8. This chain's CDR3 is CASSSESGRLSYEQYF. The CDR3 DNA sequence: TGTGCCAGCAGCTCCGAAAGCGGGAGGTTGTCCTACGAGCAGTACTTC.

This clonotype appeared a few times. The chain is built from TRBV2 and TRBJ1-2, with D perhaps matching TRBD1 (5 bases). Per the germline V gene, CDR1 is SNHLY and CDR2 is FYNNEI. Trimming pared 6 bases from V and 8 bases from J, leaving 19 bases between. The CDR3 contains 14 residues. CDR3: CASSAQGGGGGYTF. In nucleotides, the CDR3 is TGTGCCAGCAGCGCTCAGGGAGGCGGGGGGGGCTACACCTTC.

This clonotype appeared a few times. This chain joins TRBV13 and TRBJ2-1, with D possibly called TRBD1 or TRBD2 (5 bases each). CDR1 PRHDT and CDR2 FYEKMQ come from the germline V gene (reference sequence). The length of the CDR3 is 13 residues. Trimming stripped 1 base from V and 10 bases from J, with 11 bases between. Here the CDR3 reads CASSLDRGYEQFF. For the CDR3, the DNA is TGTGCCAGCAGCTTAGATCGGGGCTACGAGCAGTTCTTC.

The rearrangement links TRBV7-8 to TRBJ2-1; D is undetermined. Germline loops: CDR1 SGHVS, CDR2 FQNEAQ. V dropped 3 bases and J dropped 2 bases, with 11 bases sitting between them. The CDR3 sequence is 15 residues long. The CDR3 bases are TGTGCCAGCAGCTTGGAGCAGAGTGCCTACAATGAGCAGTTCTTC. It is translated as CASSLEQSAYNEQFF.

The rearrangement links TRBV5-6 to TRBJ2-7; TRBD1 matches at 7 bases. Germline-derived CDR1 and CDR2 are SGHDT and YYEEEE. This CDR3 is built from 16 residues. Losses at the gene ends were 2 bases for V and 3 bases for J; bases not matched to a gene: 11. As DNA, the CDR3 is TGTGCCAGCAGCTTCCTACCGGGACAGTGTTTCTACGAGCAGTACTTC. Translated: CASSFLPGQCFYEQYF.

The chain combines TRBV7-3 with TRBJ2-2; D uncertain. CDR3 size: 16 residues. V dropped 3 bases and J dropped 4 bases, with 15 bases sitting between them. From germline, CDR1 is SGHTA and CDR2 FQGTGA. The CDR3 DNA is TGTGCCAGCAGCTTTTCGTTTTCAATTAGCACCGGGGAGCTGTTTTTT. This translates into CASSFSFSISTGELFF.